These T cell receptor beta chains were read from a single sample in a study of blood T cell repertoires in COVID-19. Assay used: immunoSEQ multiplex PCR; TCRdb lists only in-frame clones, some missing. The table has about 400,000 clones, nearly 90% seen once. The sequencing sample was made of PBMCs or T cells enriched from blood (not recorded which). The origin of the receptors is a woman aged 40-49 years with acute COVID-19. Each CDR3 is given with its conserved first and last residue.

TRBV5-5	TRBJ1-3	CASSLTWGPTGNTIYF
TRBV6-5	TRBJ1-1	CASSWTGNTEAFF
TRBV7-2	TRBJ1-2	CASSPATGQGRGYTF
TRBV2	TRBJ1-4	CASKGFDRTHEKLFF
TRBV4-1	TRBJ2-2	CASSQGTSGKNTGELFF
TRBV5-1	TRBJ2-7	CASSLSAGPYEQYF
TRBV7-9	TRBJ2-1	CASSAQTRRGDEQFF
TRBV5-1	TRBJ2-6	CASSPARQGAGGANVLTF
TRBV6-5	TRBJ2-3	CASKSTRGPLGAQYF
TRBV7-2	TRBJ1-2	CASSPEPGLSGYTF
TRBV5-5	TRBJ2-3	CASSFSGGAPSTDTQYF
TRBV10-3	TRBJ2-3	CAISGTSSTDTQYF
TRBV24-1	TRBJ2-1	CATSDTTTTTGGSYNEQFF
TRBV30	TRBJ2-1	CAWKAYRVSNEQFF
TRBV19	TRBJ1-6	CASRDRGYNSPLHF
TRBV19	TRBJ1-2	CASRPDIYYGYTF
TRBV27	TRBJ1-2	CASRRGGLYGYTF
TRBV24-1	TRBJ2-1	CARRGNEQFF
TRBV4-2	TRBJ2-3	CASSPYSDTDTQYF
TRBV2	TRBJ1-4	CASRSDRGTNEKLFF
TRBV18	TRBJ2-3	CASSLLSSTDTQYF
TRBV5-1	TRBJ2-7	CASSVAGGLFDEQYF
TRBV3-1/TRBV3-2	TRBJ2-3	CASSQWREATQYF